Below are 3 T cell receptor beta chains sequenced from a single sample in a study of cytomegalovirus exposure and HLA in healthy donors. The PCR ran on 60 Vbeta and 13 Jbeta primers. Using immunoSEQ multiplex PCR, the repertoire was profiled, and TCRdb retains in-frame clones only, with some absent. Of some 140,000 clones in the sample, approximately 69% were seen once. Sequencing used PBMCs. Receptor source: a man aged 30-40 years in good health and CMV-seronegative.

V gene TRBV15 combines with J gene TRBJ2-7; tentatively, D is TRBD1 (5 bases). This CDR3 contains 15 residues. Germline CDR1 reads LNHNV; CDR2 reads YYDKDF (reference sequence). Trimming removed 0 bases from V and 1 base from J, with 10 bases in between. The CDR3 reads CATSRDLGESYEQYF. The CDR3 DNA reads as TGTGCCACCAGCAGAGATTTAGGGGAATCCTACGAGCAGTACTTC.

This chain uses TRBV29-1 with TRBJ1-1; no firm D call. Trimming shortened V by 6 bases and J by 5 bases, and 10 bases separated the two germline ends. The CDR3 has 11 amino acids. From germline, CDR1 is SQVTM and CDR2 ANQGSEA. The CDR3 loop is CSVTGETEAFF. CDR3 coding DNA: TGCAGCGTGACGGGTGAAACTGAAGCTTTCTTT.

V usage is TRBV29-1 and J usage is TRBJ2-2; TRBD1 might be the D (6 bases). Looked up from germline, CDR1 is SQVTM and CDR2 is ANQGSEA. This CDR3 spans 13 amino acids. Trimming pared 6 bases from V and 0 bases from J, leaving 8 bases between. CDR3 sequence reads: CSVGHTNTGELFF. The CDR3 DNA reads TGCAGCGTGGGACACACGAACACCGGGGAGCTGTTTTTT.